The 28 T cell receptor beta chains below all came from one sample that was sequenced in a study of T-cell reconstitution after alpha-beta-depleted transplantation in children. Molecular barcoding with unique molecular identifiers was used for the TCRbeta library. TCRdb called the PCR reads again in MiXCR, with one record for every CDR3 protein. The repertoire consists of 250,000 to 300,000 distinct CDR3 sequences, with around 10% occurring once and the leading ten covering around a quarter. Sequenced material: peripheral blood, taken 180 days after TCRalphabeta/CD19-depleted stem cell transplant. The source of these receptors is a male patient between 2 and 10 years old who had a stem cell transplant for chronic granulomatous disease, so the T cells may come from the graft donor.

This clonotype was seen repeatedly, ten times or more. This CDR3 is CSVGPGFEQFF. The CDR3 coding sequence is TGCAGCGTAGGACCGGGCTTTGAGCAGTTCTTC. The J gene is TRBJ2-1, the V gene TRBV29-1, with no clear D. Germline V gives CDR1 SQVTM, CDR2 ANQGSEA. Trimming took 6 bases from V and 9 from J, leaving 12 bases between them. The length of the CDR3 is 11 residues.

Worth noting for this clonotype: Being one base from a much bigger clone, this may be a read error. V gene TRBV27 combines with J gene TRBJ1-2; a weak D match, TRBD1 (6 bases). Trimming pared 8 bases from V and 3 bases from J, leaving 13 bases between. CDR1 is MNHEY, CDR2 SMNVEV, per germline (reference sequence). There are 13 residues in the CDR3. The CDR3 sequence: CASGWGADYGYTF. The CDR3 DNA is TGTGCCAGCGGTTGGGGGGCAGACTATGGCTACACCTTC.

In this sample, this clonotype turned up many times. This chain joins TRBV6-4 and TRBJ2-3, with unresolved D. The V end was cut by 2 bases, the J end by 0 bases, with 3 bases between. Germline lookup yields CDR1 MRHNA and CDR2 SNTAGT. The CDR3 is made up of 13 amino acids. CDR3 residues: CASSDVSTDTQYF. The CDR3 nucleotides read TGTGCCAGCAGTGACGTGAGCACAGATACGCAGTATTTT.

This clonotype was observed at least ten times. V gene TRBV12-3 or TRBV12-4 combines with J gene TRBJ1-2; a possible D gene is TRBD1 (5 bases). The CDR3 covers 13 residues. The DNA for the CDR3 is TGTGCGGTGGGAAAAGGGGACAACTATGGCTACACCTTC. Translating gives CAVGKGDNYGYTF.

This clonotype was seen repeatedly, ten times or more. The V and J genes are TRBV3-1 and TRBJ2-7; D is unresolved. This CDR3 region has 13 residues. V was pared by 3 bases and J by 2 bases, with 8 bases between. Germline-derived CDR1 and CDR2 are LGHDT and YNNKEL (reference sequence). CDR3 DNA: TGTGCCAGCAGCCACATGGCGGCCTACGAGCAGTACTTC. It encodes CASSHMAAYEQYF.

The chain employs TRBV12-3 or TRBV12-4 and TRBJ1-6; 7 bases line up with TRBD1. V lost 3 bases to trimming and J lost 7 bases; unmatched junction nucleotides: 18. The CDR3 is 19 amino acids. The CDR3 DNA is TGTGCCAGCAGTTTTGATAACTTGCCGGGACAGCTATTGAATTCACCCCTCCACTTT. Translating gives CASSFDNLPGQLLNSPLHF.

In this sample, this clonotype turned up many times. The junction and the germline gene differ at one end; a read error may be behind it. The chain has TRBV7-7 and TRBJ2-5; D might be TRBD2 (7 bases). The germline CDR1 and CDR2 sequences are SSHAT and FNYEAQ (reference sequence). The CDR3 runs 16 residues. The chain's CDR3 is CASSPPGRGREETQYF. In DNA form, the CDR3 reads TGTGCTAGCAGCCCCCCGGGGCGGGGGCGGGAAGAGACCCAGTACTTC.

This clonotype was counted many times. The CDR3 spells CASSLDHTRTNEQFF. The CDR3 bases are TGTGCCAGCAGTTTGGACCATACTAGGACCAATGAGCAGTTCTTC. V gene TRBV12-3 or TRBV12-4 combines with J gene TRBJ2-1, with D maybe TRBD2 (5 bases). The CDR3 length is 15 residues. V shed 3 bases and J shed 6 bases, with 15 bases lying between them.

This clonotype was seen many times. V usage is TRBV5-4 and J usage is TRBJ1-2, with a tentative D call TRBD1 (6 bases). Trimming removed 2 bases from V and 1 base from J, with 24 bases in between. Germline assignment: CDR1 SGHNT and CDR2 YYREEE (reference sequence). The CDR3 is 19 residues long. CDR3 coding DNA: TGTGCCAGCAGCTTCAGCATTGGACTTACAGGGAGATATAACTATGGCTACACCTTC. This gives the protein CASSFSIGLTGRYNYGYTF.

This clonotype was detected many times. J is TRBJ1-1 and V is TRBV14; D remains ambiguous. Germline V gene sequence: CDR1 SGHDN, CDR2 FVKESK. V dropped 1 base and J dropped 5 bases, with 14 bases sitting between them. The CDR3 has 15 residues. The CDR3 coding sequence is TGTGCCAGCAGCCAAGTAGTGGGTTCTGGTACTGAAGCTTTCTTT. Amino acid sequence: CASSQVVGSGTEAFF.

This clonotype was counted at least ten times. The V gene is TRBV15, the J gene TRBJ2-7; 11 nucleotides line up with TRBD2. CDR3 length: 16 amino acids. CDR1 and CDR2 from the germline V gene are LNHNV and YYDKDF (reference sequence). V lost 4 bases, J lost 2 bases, and 7 bases stayed unmatched. This chain's CDR3 is CATSTRVAGGPYEQYF. In DNA form, the CDR3 reads TGTGCCACCAGCACCAGGGTAGCGGGAGGGCCCTACGAGCAGTACTTC.

This clonotype was detected many times. The chain recombines TRBV7-6 with TRBJ1-1, with 7 positions matching TRBD1. CDR3 length: 15 amino acids. Looked up from germline, CDR1 is SGHVS and CDR2 is FNYEAQ. Germline trimming cut 2 bases from V and 6 bases from J; bases unmatched to any gene: 9. CDR3 in amino acids: CASSLRQGVFAEAFF. The CDR3 nucleotides read TGTGCCAGCAGCTTACGGCAGGGGGTGTTTGCTGAAGCTTTCTTT.

This clonotype was detected many times. The chain is built from TRBV15 and TRBJ2-7; D gene uncertain. This CDR3 is 15 amino acids long. With 0 bases removed from V and 4 bases from J, the gap between germline ends came to 13 bases. The germline V gene encodes CDR1 LNHNV and CDR2 YYDKDF (reference sequence). In nucleotides, the CDR3 is TGTGCCACCAGCAGAGATAAGGGTATTTCTTACGAGCAGTACTTC. It encodes CATSRDKGISYEQYF.

To note about this clonotype: This may arise from a read error, as a much more abundant clone is one base away. The rearrangement links TRBV3-1 to TRBJ2-5, with D uncertain. Germline CDR1 is LGHDT and CDR2 is YNNKEL (reference sequence). The CDR3 sequence is 13 residues long. V was clipped by 4 bases and J by 7 bases, with 13 bases between them. CDR3: CASSPGQVGTQYF. Here the CDR3 DNA reads TGTGCCAGCAGCCCGGGCCAAGTTGGGACCCAGTACTTC.

The chain joins TRBV5-4 to TRBJ1-4; 12 positions agree with TRBD1. In germline, CDR1 is SGHNT, CDR2 YYREEE (reference sequence). V trimming: 4 bases; J trimming: 8 bases; junction bases outside the gene matches: 3. This CDR3 region has 14 residues. As DNA, the CDR3 is TGTGCCAGCAGCCGCGGGACAGGGGGCGAAAAACTGTTTTTT. Residues: CASSRGTGGEKLFF.

The sample holds many counts of this clonotype. V and J are TRBV10-1 and TRBJ2-2, with D tentatively TRBD2 (6 bases). The V gene's germline CDR1 is WNHNN and CDR2 SYGVQD (reference sequence). The CDR3 runs to 12 residues. Trimming cost V 8 bases and J 5 bases, with 9 bases left between them. The CDR3, as DNA: TGCGCCAGCCAAGGGACTACCGGGGAGCTGTTTTTT. Its translation is CASQGTTGELFF.

Ten or more counts support this clonotype. The chain links TRBV6-5 to TRBJ2-1; D is undetermined. The CDR3 is 16 amino acids. Germline CDR1 is MNHEY and CDR2 is SVGAGI. Trimming stripped 2 bases from V and 6 bases from J, with 17 bases between. The CDR3 here is CASSYDWAIPGNEQFF. DNA for the CDR3: TGTGCCAGCAGTTACGACTGGGCGATCCCGGGCAATGAGCAGTTCTTC.

This clonotype was found many times. J is TRBJ1-4 and V is TRBV28; 10 bases line up with TRBD1. The ends lost 5 bases at V and 5 bases at J; junction bases unmatched: 11. CDR1 MDHEN and CDR2 SYDVKM come from the germline V gene. This CDR3 spans 17 amino acids. The DNA for the CDR3 is TGTGCCAGCAGTCCGATGGGACAGGGGAAGCTGAATGAAAAACTGTTTTTT. It translates to CASSPMGQGKLNEKLFF.

This clonotype was counted ten times or more. This sequence joins TRBV12-3 or TRBV12-4 and TRBJ2-3, with 11 positions matching TRBD2. V lost 5 bases to trimming and J lost 7 bases; unmatched junction nucleotides: 11. CDR3 length: 16 amino acids. The CDR3 loop is CASSEQLAGEAYTQYF. In DNA form, the CDR3 reads TGTGCCAGCAGTGAACAACTAGCGGGAGAGGCGTATACGCAGTATTTT.

In this sample, this clonotype turned up many times. This sequence joins TRBV19 and TRBJ2-1, with 7 bases that match TRBD2. The CDR3 length is 17 residues. Germline CDR1 is LNHDA and CDR2 is SQIVND (reference sequence). Trimming at V came to 0 bases and at J to 7 bases, leaving 12 bases not matched to a gene. In DNA, the CDR3 is TGTGCCAGTAGTATAGATCGACCCCGCGGGAGAGGGAATGAGCAGTTCTTC. Translation gives CASSIDRPRGRGNEQFF.

This clonotype was seen many times. The chain recombines TRBV20-1 with TRBJ2-3, with 7 bases that match TRBD2. Germline-derived CDR1 and CDR2 are DFQATT and SNEGSKA (reference sequence). V was clipped by 4 bases and J by 9 bases; unmatched bases: 4. This CDR3 contains 11 residues. For the CDR3, the DNA is TGCAGTGCTAAACGGGAGGAGACGCAGTATTTT. It translates to CSAKREETQYF.

The sample holds many counts of this clonotype. The J gene is TRBJ2-5, the V gene TRBV7-7; 7 nucleotides align to TRBD1. Germline loops: CDR1 SSHAT, CDR2 FNYEAQ (reference sequence). The CDR3 has 17 residues. V was pared by 4 bases and J by 5 bases, with 16 bases of the junction left unmatched. The CDR3 protein is CASSSTFTQFRGETQYF. The DNA for the CDR3 is TGTGCCAGCAGCTCAACCTTCACCCAGTTCAGGGGGGAGACCCAGTACTTC.

Ten or more counts support this clonotype. The chain links TRBV7-2 to TRBJ2-4; tentative D call: TRBD2 (7 bases). Deletions cut 1 base from V and 7 bases from J, with 14 bases between. Germline CDR1 and CDR2: SGHTA and FQGNSA. The CDR3 has 15 residues. The CDR3 sequence is CASSLERGGGNIQYF. CDR3 bases: TGTGCCAGCAGCTTAGAGAGAGGGGGGGGGAACATTCAGTACTTC.

This clonotype was detected ten times or more. The chain links TRBV5-6 to TRBJ2-2; TRBD2 aligns across 12 bases. Germline values: CDR1 SGHDT, CDR2 YYEEEE. CDR3 size: 16 residues. V trimming: 4 bases; J trimming: 6 bases; junction bases outside the gene matches: 7. CDR3 residues: CASSLTSGGLSGELFF. CDR3 DNA: TGTGCCAGCAGCCTCACTAGCGGGGGGCTGTCCGGGGAGCTGTTTTTT.

This clonotype was seen repeatedly, ten times or more. As DNA, the CDR3 is TGCGCCAGCAGCTTGGTTGGTGATCAGCCCCAGCATTTT. It encodes CASSLVGDQPQHF. The rearrangement links TRBV5-1 to TRBJ1-5; D remains unclear. Trimming left V 0 bases short and J 5 bases short, with 6 bases between. Germline-derived CDR1 and CDR2 are SGHRS and YFSETQ. The CDR3 contains 13 residues.

This clonotype was seen many times. The chain couples TRBV7-2 to TRBJ2-2; no reliable D call. V lost 5 bases and J 7 bases, leaving 5 bases between the germline ends. The CDR3 spans 11 residues. Germline CDR1 reads SGHTA; CDR2 reads FQGNSA. The CDR3 region has the DNA TGTGCCAGCAGCCGCGTCGGGGAGCTGTTTTTT. Translating gives CASSRVGELFF.

The sample holds many counts of this clonotype. CDR3 sequence: CAGTFSRVIPYEQYF. As DNA, the CDR3 is TGTGCCGGGACCTTCTCCAGGGTTATACCCTACGAGCAGTACTTC. The rearrangement uses TRBV30 and TRBJ2-7, with D perhaps TRBD1 or TRBD2 (5 bases each). This CDR3 is built from 15 residues. Trimming pared 8 bases from V and 2 bases from J, leaving 22 bases between. Germline V gene sequence: CDR1 GTSNPN, CDR2 SVGIG (reference sequence).

CDR3 bases: TGCGCCAGCAGCCAAGGGGTCGTCGCTTCCTACGAGCAGTACTTC. Translated: CASSQGVVASYEQYF. The V gene is TRBV4-3, the J gene TRBJ2-7; D remains unclear. V was trimmed by 1 base and J by 1 base, leaving 11 bases between them. The CDR3 contains 15 residues. Germline values: CDR1 LGHNA, CDR2 YSLEER.